Below are 18 T cell receptor beta chains sequenced from a single sample in a study of T cell responses to AZD1222 COVID-19 vaccine. The protocol was immunoSEQ multiplex PCR, while the TCRdb copy is restricted to in-frame clones and leaves out a portion. The sample contains about 110,000 clones, less than 95% of which appear only once. Sequenced here: peripheral blood, sampled 28 days after the second AZD1222 dose. The receptors shown here come from an adult who received the AZD1222 COVID-19 vaccine.

The chain couples TRBV7-9 to TRBJ1-2; a weak D match, TRBD1 (5 bases). CDR1 is SEHNR and CDR2 is FQNEAQ in the germline V gene (reference sequence). Trimming left V 1 base short and J 0 bases short, with 12 bases between. The CDR3 is made up of 16 amino acids. The CDR3 DNA is TGTGCCAGCAGCTTAGATGGGACTGACTCTAACTATGGCTACACCTTC. This codes for CASSLDGTDSNYGYTF.

The genes are TRBV11-2 and TRBJ2-2; D not certain. This CDR3 spans 14 amino acids. V gave up 3 bases and J gave up 2 bases, with 7 bases separating them. Germline lookup yields CDR1 SGHAT and CDR2 FQNNGV. CDR3 DNA sequence: TGTGCCAGCAGCTTTGGGGAAAACACCGGGGAGCTGTTTTTT. Residues: CASSFGENTGELFF. The full variable domain, in which reference TRBV11-2 and TRBJ2-2 provide the parts outside the CDR3, is EAGVAQSPRYKIIEKRQSVAFWCNPISGHATLYWYQQILGQGPKLLIQFQNNGVVDDSQLPKDRFSAERLKGVDSTLKIQPAKLEDSAVYLCASSFGENTGELFFGEGSRLTVL.

The V and J genes are TRBV2 and TRBJ2-1; D is unresolved. V was clipped by 5 bases and J by 4 bases, with 9 bases between them. The germline gives CDR1 SNHLY, CDR2 FYNNEI. This CDR3 is 13 amino acids long. The CDR3, as DNA: TGTGCCAGCAGTCTTCGGATATACAATGAGCAGTTCTTC. This translates into CASSLRIYNEQFF. Full variable domain (rest looked up from reference TRBV2 and TRBJ2-1): EPEVTQTPSHQVTQMGQEVILRCVPISNHLYFYWYRQILGQKVEFLVSFYNNEISEKSEIFDDQFSVERPDGSNFTLKIRSTKLEDSAMYFCASSLRIYNEQFFGPGTRLTVL.

The rearrangement links TRBV6-5 to TRBJ1-5; D might be TRBD1 (5 bases). Germline loops: CDR1 MNHEY, CDR2 SVGAGI. The CDR3 consists of 15 residues. V was shortened by 5 bases and J by 4 bases, with 15 bases between the two germline ends. The CDR3 reads CASSPATGGNQPQHF. The CDR3 bases are TGTGCCAGCAGTCCAGCTACAGGAGGTAATCAGCCCCAGCATTTT.

The gene calls are TRBV9 and TRBJ2-1; the match to TRBD2 covers 7 bases. The CDR3 spans 16 residues. Germline lookup yields CDR1 SGDLS and CDR2 YYNGEE. J was trimmed by 4 bases and V by 3 bases; bases with no gene match: 10. The CDR3 sequence: CASSAGTTDLYNEQFF. CDR3 DNA: TGTGCCAGCAGCGCGGGGACTACTGACCTTTACAATGAGCAGTTCTTC.

J is TRBJ2-2 and V is TRBV7-3; no reliable D call. The CDR3 is 13 residues long. V gave up 5 bases and J gave up 1 base, with 5 bases separating them. Germline CDR1 is SGHTA and CDR2 is FQGTGA. CDR3 in amino acids: CASSAQNTGELFF. The CDR3 nucleotides are TGTGCCAGCAGCGCCCAGAACACCGGGGAGCTGTTTTTT.

The chain uses TRBV3-1 (or the pseudogene TRBV3-2) and TRBJ2-7; TRBD1 agrees at 11 bases. CDR1 and CDR2 from the germline V gene are LGHDT and YNNKEL (reference sequence). CDR3 size: 16 residues. With 5 bases clipped from V and 6 bases from J, the junction kept 12 bases outside the gene matches. CDR3 DNA sequence: TGTGCCAGCAGCTCCCACGGACAGGGGGCTTGGGGCGAGCAGTACTTC. Translation gives CASSSHGQGAWGEQYF.

The gene calls are TRBV7-9 and TRBJ1-2, with 8 bases identical to TRBD1. The CDR3 is made up of 15 amino acids. V lost 0 bases, J lost 8 bases, and 8 bases stayed unmatched. CDR1 and CDR2 (germline): SEHNR, FQNEAQ (reference sequence). The CDR3: CASSLAWTGNNGYTF. CDR3 in DNA: TGTGCCAGCAGCTTAGCCTGGACAGGGAATAACGGCTACACCTTC.

J is TRBJ1-4 and V is TRBV3-1 (or the pseudogene TRBV3-2); 8 bases map to TRBD1. The CDR3 runs 16 residues. Per germline, CDR1 LGHDT and CDR2 YNNKEL (reference sequence). With V trimmed by 5 bases and J by 4 bases, 9 bases remained unmatched. CDR3 nucleotide sequence: TGTGCCAGCAGCGGAGACGGGACAGGTAGTAATGAAAAACTGTTTTTT. Its translation is CASSGDGTGSNEKLFF.

J is TRBJ2-1 and V is TRBV5-5; D assignment may be TRBD1 or TRBD2 (6 bases each). Germline V gene lookup returns CDR1 SGHKS and CDR2 YYEKEE (reference sequence). Deletions cut 0 bases from V and 7 bases from J, with 20 bases between. This CDR3 is built from 17 residues. The CDR3 loop is CASSLDRGASVGNEQFF. CDR3 sequence (DNA): TGTGCCAGCAGCTTGGATAGGGGGGCTTCTGTTGGTAATGAGCAGTTCTTC.

This chain links TRBV7-8 with TRBJ1-4; D remains ambiguous. The CDR3 loop spans 14 amino acids. With 6 bases removed from V and 7 bases from J, the gap between germline ends came to 15 bases. CDR1 is SGHVS, CDR2 FQNEAQ, per germline. The CDR3 nucleotides read TGTGCCAGCAGTTCTCAAGGGCCTAGTGAAAAACTGTTTTTT. It specifies CASSSQGPSEKLFF.

The genes are TRBV12-5 and TRBJ2-3, with D possibly TRBD1 on 6 matching bases. The CDR3 contains 15 residues. V lost 2 bases and J 3 bases, leaving 12 bases between the germline ends. Germline assignment: CDR1 LGHNT and CDR2 FRNRAP. In DNA, the CDR3 is TGTGCTAGTGGTTTGTCCAGGGGAGTTACAGATACGCAGTATTTT. It codes for CASGLSRGVTDTQYF.

The chain recombines TRBV20-1 with TRBJ1-2, with 7 bases matching TRBD1. Germline V gene sequence: CDR1 DFQATT, CDR2 SNEGSKA (reference sequence). The CDR3 consists of 11 residues. The CDR3: CRSGTVYGYTF. The CDR3 nucleotides read TGCAGGAGCGGGACAGTATATGGCTACACCTTC.

CDR3 nucleotides: TGTGCCAGCAGTTCGGGACTAGCCGGCGGGGAGCTGTTTTTT. This translates into CASSSGLAGGELFF. The rearrangement links TRBV27 to TRBJ2-2; 9 nucleotides line up with TRBD2. CDR1 and CDR2 (germline): MNHEY, SMNVEV (reference sequence). This CDR3 region has 14 residues. V trimming: 4 bases; J trimming: 7 bases; junction bases outside the gene matches: 4.

The chain recombines TRBV9 with TRBJ1-2; D ambiguous. Germline values: CDR1 SGDLS, CDR2 YYNGEE. The V gene lost 4 bases and the J gene lost 5 bases, with 15 bases spanning the gap. The CDR3 has 14 amino acids. Written as DNA, the CDR3 is TGTGCCAGCAGCCCCGGATTGGGGAGTTATGGCTACACCTTC. Its translation: CASSPGLGSYGYTF.

The gene calls are TRBV9 and TRBJ2-2; no firm D call. V gave up 0 bases and J gave up 4 bases, with 4 bases separating them. In germline, CDR1 is SGDLS, CDR2 YYNGEE. The CDR3 runs to 13 residues. The CDR3 DNA reads TGTGCCAGCAGCGTAGTGAGCACCGGGGAGCTGTTTTTT. Translating it yields CASSVVSTGELFF.

The chain couples TRBV7-2 to TRBJ1-2, with 9 bases aligning to TRBD1. In germline, CDR1 is SGHTA, CDR2 FQGNSA. J gave up 5 bases and V 1 base, and 2 bases lay outside the gene matches. The CDR3 extends over 14 amino acids. CDR3 residues: CASSLGQGEYGYTF. In DNA, the CDR3 is TGTGCCAGCAGCTTAGGACAGGGGGAGTATGGCTACACCTTC. Supplemented by reference TRBV7-2 and TRBJ1-2, the full variable domain reads GAGVSQSPSNKVTEKGKDVELRCDPISGHTALYWYRQSLGQGLEFLIYFQGNSAPDKSGLPSDRFSAERTGGSVSTLTIQRTQQEDSAVYLCASSLGQGEYGYTFGSGTRLTVV.

The chain uses TRBV5-1 and TRBJ1-3; 10 bases are a match to TRBD1. After removal of 3 bases from V and 0 bases from J, the junction contained 15 bases not matched to a gene. This CDR3 is 20 amino acids long. The V gene's germline CDR1 is SGHRS and CDR2 YFSETQ. CDR3 amino acids: CASSSSWGQGLLFSGNTIYF. The DNA of the CDR3 is TGCGCCAGCAGCTCCTCCTGGGGACAGGGGCTATTATTCTCTGGAAACACCATATATTTT.